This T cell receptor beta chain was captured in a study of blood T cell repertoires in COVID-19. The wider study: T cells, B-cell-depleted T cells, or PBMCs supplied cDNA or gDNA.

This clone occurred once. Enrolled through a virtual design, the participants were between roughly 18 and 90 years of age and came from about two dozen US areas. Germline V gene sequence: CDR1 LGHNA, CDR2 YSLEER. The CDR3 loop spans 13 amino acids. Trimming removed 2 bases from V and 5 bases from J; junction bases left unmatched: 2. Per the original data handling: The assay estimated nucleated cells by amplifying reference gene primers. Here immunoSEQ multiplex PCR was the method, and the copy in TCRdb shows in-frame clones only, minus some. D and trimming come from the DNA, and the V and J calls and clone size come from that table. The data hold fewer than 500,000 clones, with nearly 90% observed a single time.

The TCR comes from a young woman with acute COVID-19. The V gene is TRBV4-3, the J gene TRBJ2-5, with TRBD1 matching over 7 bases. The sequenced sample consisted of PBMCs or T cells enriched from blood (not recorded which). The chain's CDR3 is CASSQRTGETQYF. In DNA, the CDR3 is TGCGCCAGCAGCCAACGGACAGGCGAGACCCAGTACTTC.